This T cell receptor beta chain was obtained from a study of spatial heterogeneity in lung cancer. At the level of the study: Detection consistently yielded more beta chains than alpha chains. The correlation between TCR transcript counts in tumor regions and a T cell module score from matched bulk RNA-seq was strong. General observations from the study: Tumor mutation counts were tracked by expanded intratumoral alpha and beta TCR counts.

Time point given: sample taken at primary tumor resection. The sample holds many counts of this clonotype. The antigen is not known. A single record per CDR3 protein comes from TCRdb applying MiXCR to the 5' RACE reads. This table holds 4,500 to 7,000 distinct CDR3 sequences, around 4.9% found once. CDR3 length: 14 residues. V was pared by 6 bases and J by 2 bases, with 4 bases of the junction left unmatched. Germline values: CDR1 MDHEN, CDR2 SYDVKM. The chain links TRBV28 to TRBJ2-1, with TRBD2 matching 7 bases. The sample was lung tumor tissue, taken at surgery. This clonotype was obtained from a male donor with early-stage non-small cell lung cancer. DNA of the CDR3: TGTGCCAGCAGGGCTAGCGGCACCTACAATGAGCAGTTCTTC. Translating gives CASRASGTYNEQFF.